This is a list of T cell receptor beta chains from one sample in a study of identical twins. TCRdb processed the 5' RACE reads anew with MiXCR; each CDR3 protein has one entry. There are hundreds of thousands of distinct CDR3 sequences in the sample; less than 7% occur only once, and roughly 1.6% lies in the top ten. The sequenced material came from naive T cells sorted from blood. The receptors shown here come from a man between 18 and 29 years old in good health. The CDR3 runs from the conserved cysteine through the conserved F or W. Fields, in order: J gene, D gene, clone size, V gene, CDR3 protein, CDR3 DNA. The D gene is left open where the match is weak. Size is stated for part of the rows, as once, few or many counts, or as a class when the clone is expanded.

J gene: TRBJ2-1
D gene: .
clone size: .
V gene: TRBV7-6
CDR3 protein: CASSLEGMGYNEQFF
CDR3 DNA: TGTGCCAGCAGCTTAGAGGGGATGGGCTACAATGAGCAGTTCTTC

J gene: TRBJ1-2
D gene: .
clone size: few
V gene: TRBV3-1
CDR3 protein: CASTWEGSGYGYTF
CDR3 DNA: TGTGCCAGCACCTGGGAGGGATCGGGCTATGGCTACACCTTC

J gene: TRBJ2-7
D gene: .
clone size: many
V gene: TRBV28
CDR3 protein: CASGGGYEQYF
CDR3 DNA: TGTGCCAGCGGTGGAGGCTACGAGCAGTACTTC

J gene: TRBJ2-4
D gene: .
clone size: many
V gene: TRBV29-1
CDR3 protein: CSVDPGTPKNIQYF
CDR3 DNA: TGCAGCGTTGATCCCGGAACTCCTAAAAACATTCAGTACTTC

J gene: TRBJ1-1
D gene: TRBD1
clone size: many
V gene: TRBV12-3/TRBV12-4
CDR3 protein: CASRSRTGRGNEAFF
CDR3 DNA: TGTGCCAGCAGATCCCGGACAGGGCGGGGTAATGAAGCTTTCTTT

J gene: TRBJ1-1
D gene: TRBD1
clone size: many
V gene: TRBV12-3/TRBV12-4
CDR3 protein: CASSLRTGNTEAFF
CDR3 DNA: TGTGCCAGCAGTTTAAGGACAGGGAACACTGAAGCTTTCTTT

J gene: TRBJ2-1
D gene: .
clone size: many
V gene: TRBV28
CDR3 protein: CASSPRGYNEQFF
CDR3 DNA: TGTGCCAGCAGTCCCAGGGGATACAATGAGCAGTTCTTC

J gene: TRBJ2-3
D gene: TRBD2
clone size: .
V gene: TRBV11-1
CDR3 protein: CASSSGLAGGTHNLVNTQYF
CDR3 DNA: TGTGCCAGCAGCTCCGGACTAGCGGGAGGGACACATAACCTCGTGAATACGCAGTATTTT

J gene: TRBJ2-7
D gene: TRBD1
clone size: few
V gene: TRBV6-1
CDR3 protein: CASRAGQGTYEQYF
CDR3 DNA: TGTGCCAGCAGGGCGGGACAGGGGACCTACGAGCAGTACTTC

J gene: TRBJ1-4
D gene: TRBD1
clone size: .
V gene: TRBV2
CDR3 protein: CASSGDRLEKLFF
CDR3 DNA: TGTGCCAGCAGTGGGGACAGATTAGAGAAACTGTTTTTT

J gene: TRBJ1-6
D gene: TRBD1
clone size: few
V gene: TRBV20-1
CDR3 protein: CSARTGRTYNSPLHF
CDR3 DNA: TGCAGTGCGCGGACAGGGCGGACCTATAATTCACCCCTCCACTTT

J gene: TRBJ2-1
D gene: TRBD2
clone size: many
V gene: TRBV20-1
CDR3 protein: CSATRTSGIYNEQFF
CDR3 DNA: TGCAGTGCTACACGGACTAGCGGGATCTACAATGAGCAGTTCTTC

J gene: TRBJ2-1
D gene: .
clone size: many
V gene: TRBV20-1
CDR3 protein: CSARVSSPYSYNEQFF
CDR3 DNA: TGCAGTGCTAGAGTCTCTTCCCCATACTCCTACAATGAGCAGTTCTTC

J gene: TRBJ2-1
D gene: TRBD2
clone size: .
V gene: TRBV6-4
CDR3 protein: CASSDSAGVSIEQFF
CDR3 DNA: TGTGCCAGCAGTGACTCGGCGGGAGTATCTATTGAGCAGTTCTTC